The table lists the clone carrying this T cell receptor beta chain with a few counts. What it recognizes is unknown. Looked up from germline, CDR1 is SQVTM and CDR2 is ANQGSEA. Trimming removed 6 bases from V and 4 bases from J, with 10 bases in between. This CDR3 contains 12 residues. The data were taken from a study of CD8+ T cells in alopecia areata. Across the whole study: Twice a day, 5 to 10 mg of oral tofacitinib was administered to treated patients.

Sample treatment: oral pan-JAK inhibitor, 5-10 mg twice daily. It was from alopecia areata patients that lesional scalp punch biopsies and peripheral blood were collected. Investigators sorted PBMCs to obtain both CD4+ and CD8+ T cells. Notes on the study in general: While patients received tofacitinib, many expanded lesional clones remained present in scalp and blood.

Investigators isolated RNA and reverse transcribed it into cDNA to act as the sequencing template. Sequencing used immunoSEQ multiplex PCR; TCRdb keeps in-frame clones, though not all of them. The profile shows 110,000 or so clones, around three fifths of them singletons. Here the sequenced sample was CD4+ T cells sorted from blood, taken at week 24, from a patient treated with tofacitinib. V usage is TRBV29-1 and J usage is TRBJ1-3; D remains ambiguous. This TCR came from a human donor with alopecia areata. The CDR3 reads CSVSRAGNTIYF. The CDR3 nucleotides are TGCAGCGTCTCAAGAGCCGGAAACACCATATATTTT.